This T cell receptor (beta chain) is from a study of T-cell reconstitution after alpha-beta-depleted transplantation in children. V lost 6 bases and J lost 6; bases outside the gene matches: 13. This CDR3 has 17 amino acids. Molecular barcoding with unique molecular identifiers was used for the TCRbeta library. One entry per CDR3 protein, called by TCRdb with MiXCR from the PCR reads. The sample contains about 400,000 distinct CDR3 sequences, 13% of which appear only once. The chain carries TRBV12-3 or TRBV12-4 and TRBJ2-3; TRBD1 aligns across 12 bases. The clonotype was recovered from a human donor who donated a stem cell graft to a child with Fanconi anemia. Specimen: PBMCs, collected from the stem cell graft. For the CDR3, the DNA is TGTGCCAGCAGGCCCTGGAGGGGACAGGGGGCTTTTGATACGCAGTATTTT. Residues: CASRPWRGQGAFDTQYF.